Shown below are 25 T cell receptor beta chains from a single sample sequenced in a study of cytotoxic CD8 clonotypes in ibrutinib-treated CLL (dated by TCRdb to the early 2020s). Read against the paper, the sample's time point label means: about a year on ibrutinib. The library relied on the immunoSEQ multiplex PCR assay. What TCRdb holds here is the immuneACCESS table cut down to in-frame rearrangements. Part of the clones is not present; checked against another copy, under half of the missing clones reflect an unresolved V gene, and the others are unexplained. This sample comprises 200,000 or so clones, 65% to 80% of them detected only once. Together, the top ten hold about 6.4% of the sample. The material sequenced was PBMCs, taken after 12 months of ibrutinib treatment. The receptors shown here come from a human donor with chronic lymphocytic leukemia.

The chain joins TRBV7-9 to TRBJ1-1; 7 nucleotides agree with TRBD1. CDR3 length equals 14 residues. Germline lookup yields CDR1 SEHNR and CDR2 FQNEAQ (reference sequence). V lost 10 bases to trimming and J lost 9 bases; unmatched junction nucleotides: 17. This CDR3 reads CATDKGQENLKAFF. DNA for the CDR3: TGTGCCACCGATAAAGGACAGGAGAATCTAAAAGCTTTCTTT. Full variable domain (outside the CDR3, taken from reference TRBV7-9 and TRBJ1-1): DTGVSQNPRHKITKRGQNVTFRCDPISEHNRLYWYRQTLGQGPEFLTYFQNEAQLEKSRLLSDRFSAERPKGSFSTLEIQRTEQGDSAMYLCATDKGQENLKAFFGQGTRLTVV.

The rearrangement links TRBV13 to TRBJ2-7, with a weak D call TRBD2 (5 bases). The V end lost 2 bases, the J end lost 6 bases, and 8 bases lay between the germline ends. Germline V gene lookup returns CDR1 PRHDT and CDR2 FYEKMQ (reference sequence). The CDR3 sequence is 12 residues long. The CDR3 DNA reads TGTGCCAGCAGCTTAAGCGGTACCGAGCAGTACTTC. Protein sequence: CASSLSGTEQYF.

This chain uses TRBV6-6 with TRBJ1-2, with unresolved D. Trimming removed 0 bases at V and 2 bases at J, with 7 bases between. CDR1 is MNHNY and CDR2 is SVGAGI in the germline V gene (reference sequence). CDR3 length: 14 amino acids. The CDR3 region has the DNA TGTGCCAGCAGTTACTCGACGGGGAACTATGGCTACACCTTC. It is translated as CASSYSTGNYGYTF.

This chain connects TRBV9 to TRBJ2-5, with TRBD1 matching 10 bases. The germline V gene encodes CDR1 SGDLS and CDR2 YYNGEE. CDR3 length equals 16 residues. J was trimmed by 2 bases and V by 2 bases; bases with no gene match: 6. The CDR3 nucleotides read TGTGCCAGCAGCGTGGGGACAGGGGCCCAACAAGAGACCCAGTACTTC. Its protein product is CASSVGTGAQQETQYF.

The V and J genes are TRBV6-5 and TRBJ2-7; TRBD2 might be the D (6 bases). This CDR3 spans 13 amino acids. Trimming removed 5 bases from V and 6 bases from J, with 14 bases in between. Germline values: CDR1 MNHEY, CDR2 SVGAGI. The CDR3 loop is CASSEGWRVEQYF. CDR3 sequence (DNA): TGTGCCAGCAGTGAAGGCTGGAGGGTCGAGCAGTACTTC.

The chain uses TRBV5-4 and TRBJ2-7; 12 positions match TRBD2. Germline V gene sequence: CDR1 SGHNT, CDR2 YYREEE (reference sequence). CDR3 length equals 15 residues. The V and J ends lost 1 base and 5 bases, in that order; junction bases with no gene match: 4. DNA for the CDR3: TGTGCCAGCAGCTTGTCTAGCGGGGGGGCCCACGAGCAGTACTTC. It is translated as CASSLSSGGAHEQYF.

The rearrangement uses TRBV29-1 and TRBJ2-1; 8 nucleotides agree with TRBD2. CDR1 and CDR2 (germline): SQVTM, ANQGSEA. The CDR3 has 14 residues. V lost 7 bases to trimming and J lost 9 bases; unmatched junction nucleotides: 14. CDR3 sequence reads: CSAPPLDGGGEQFF. The CDR3 DNA reads TGCAGCGCCCCGCCCTTAGACGGGGGGGGTGAGCAGTTCTTC.

The chain couples TRBV5-4 to TRBJ2-4; no clear D gene. The germline V and J ends were trimmed by 1 base and 1 base, with 12 bases remaining between them. The germline V gene encodes CDR1 SGHNT and CDR2 YYREEE (reference sequence). CDR3 length: 16 amino acids. CDR3 in amino acids: CASSLRWSAAKNIQYF. For the CDR3, the DNA is TGTGCCAGCAGCTTGCGTTGGTCGGCGGCCAAAAACATTCAGTACTTC.

The table lists this clone with a few counts. This chain uses TRBV7-3 with TRBJ2-1; possibly TRBD1 for D (6 bases). The length of the CDR3 is 16 residues. The germline CDR1 and CDR2 sequences are SGHTA and FQGTGA. V was cut by 1 base and J by 3 bases, with 13 bases left in between. CDR3 sequence reads: CASSLISGQIYNEQFF. DNA for the CDR3: TGTGCCAGCAGCTTAATTTCCGGACAGATCTACAATGAGCAGTTCTTC.

The chain employs TRBV19 and TRBJ1-2; tentatively, D is TRBD1 (6 bases). This CDR3 comprises 14 residues. V shed 3 bases and J shed 6 bases, with 14 bases lying between them. CDR1 is LNHDA, CDR2 SQIVND, per germline (reference sequence). The CDR3 sequence is CASSMTGQINGYTF. The DNA for the CDR3 is TGTGCCAGTAGTATGACAGGTCAGATCAATGGCTACACCTTC. Together with reference TRBV19 and TRBJ1-2, the CDR3 gives the full variable domain: DGGITQSPKYLFRKEGQNVTLSCEQNLNHDAMYWYRQDPGQGLRLIYYSQIVNDFQKGDIAEGYSVSREKKESFPLTVTSAQKNPTAFYLCASSMTGQINGYTFGSGTRLTVV.

The chain uses TRBV19 and TRBJ1-5; no firm D call. Germline V gene data show CDR1 as LNHDA and CDR2 as SQIVND (reference sequence). V was cut by 3 bases and J by 2 bases, with 5 bases left in between. This CDR3 spans 13 amino acids. This chain's CDR3 is CASSIRRNQPQHF. In DNA, the CDR3 is TGTGCCAGTAGTATTAGACGCAATCAGCCCCAGCATTTT.

V is TRBV18 and J is TRBJ1-1, with D perhaps TRBD1 (5 bases). Between the trimmed V and J ends, which lost 6 bases and 4 bases, there was a span of 24 bases. There are 17 residues in the CDR3. Germline assignment: CDR1 KGHSH and CDR2 LQKENI. The CDR3 protein is CASSLLGGQGGVTEAFF. CDR3 nucleotide sequence: TGTGCCAGCTCGCTCCTGGGTGGGCAGGGCGGTGTCACTGAAGCTTTCTTT.

The chain combines TRBV5-6 with TRBJ2-7; D not certain. Germline V gene sequence: CDR1 SGHDT, CDR2 YYEEEE. Trimming shortened V by 0 bases and J by 2 bases, and 9 bases separated the two germline ends. This CDR3 has 14 residues. CDR3 protein: CASSLGLGTYEQYF. Here the CDR3 DNA reads TGTGCCAGCAGCTTGGGGTTAGGCACCTACGAGCAGTACTTC.

This clone was found once. The V call is TRBV5-6, the J call TRBJ1-4; D uncertain. Germline CDR1 SGHDT, CDR2 YYEEEE. V was pared by 2 bases and J by 6 bases, with 17 bases between. The CDR3 has 16 residues. The CDR3 here is CASSLSLGSEDEKLFF. CDR3 in DNA: TGTGCCAGCAGCTTAAGCCTCGGGTCAGAGGATGAAAAACTGTTTTTT.

J is TRBJ1-4 and V is TRBV7-2; 8 bases match TRBD1. The CDR3 loop spans 14 amino acids. V trimming: 3 bases; J trimming: 8 bases; junction bases outside the gene matches: 5. Germline V gene sequence: CDR1 SGHTA, CDR2 FQGNSA. In nucleotides, the CDR3 is TGTGCCAGCAGCTTTGGACAGGGTTGGGAAAAACTGTTTTTT. Its protein is CASSFGQGWEKLFF.

This clone turned up a few times. This chain uses TRBV5-1 with TRBJ1-1; D gene uncertain. There are 15 residues in the CDR3. The germline gives CDR1 SGHRS, CDR2 YFSETQ. V lost 2 bases to trimming and J lost 4 bases, with 15 bases between them. The CDR3 DNA follows: TGCGCCAGCAGCTTCTATATAGAGGGTGGCACTGAAGCTTTCTTT. Translated, it gives CASSFYIEGGTEAFF.

The chain uses TRBV7-9 and TRBJ2-1, with a tentative D call TRBD2 (5 bases). V dropped 2 bases and J dropped 9 bases, with 8 bases sitting between them. The CDR3 length is 12 residues. Per germline, CDR1 SEHNR and CDR2 FQNEAQ (reference sequence). The CDR3 protein is CASSLIGVEQFF. The CDR3 DNA reads TGTGCCAGCAGCTTAATCGGGGTTGAGCAGTTCTTC.

There are many counts of this clone. This chain uses TRBV7-9 with TRBJ2-4; 9 bases are a match to TRBD1. CDR3 length: 14 amino acids. Germline assignment: CDR1 SEHNR and CDR2 FQNEAQ (reference sequence). Trimming at V came to 5 bases and at J to 6 bases, leaving 5 bases not matched to a gene. The CDR3 region has the DNA TGTGCCAGCAGCACGGACAGGGGAGGAAACATTCAGTACTTC. This gives the protein CASSTDRGGNIQYF.

This clone came up a few times. The chain is built from TRBV30 and TRBJ1-5, with 9 bases that match TRBD1. V shed 2 bases and J 7 bases; nucleotides not matched to a gene: 6. This CDR3 is built from 14 residues. Germline V gene lookup returns CDR1 GTSNPN and CDR2 SVGIG (reference sequence). As DNA, the CDR3 is TGTGCCTGGAGTAAGGACAGGGGAAGACAGCCCCAGCATTTT. Its protein is CAWSKDRGRQPQHF.

This clone was observed a handful of times. V gene TRBV7-8 combines with J gene TRBJ1-5; D may be TRBD1 (6 bases). Trimming shortened V by 5 bases and J by 0 bases, and 11 bases separated the two germline ends. The CDR3 length is 15 residues. Germline CDR1 is SGHVS and CDR2 is FQNEAQ. This CDR3 reads CASSPRTASNQPQHF. Here the CDR3 DNA reads TGTGCCAGCAGCCCCAGGACAGCTAGCAATCAGCCCCAGCATTTT. Filled out from reference TRBV7-8 and TRBJ1-5, the complete variable domain reads GAGVSQSPRYKVAKRGQDVALRCDPISGHVSLFWYQQALGQGPEFLTYFQNEAQLDKSGLPSDRFFAERPEGSVSTLKIQRTQQEDSAVYLCASSPRTASNQPQHFGDGTRLSIL.

The J gene is TRBJ2-7, the V gene TRBV28; no firm D call. From germline, CDR1 is MDHEN and CDR2 SYDVKM. V lost 6 bases and J 0 bases, leaving 3 bases between the germline ends. The CDR3 contains 11 residues. As DNA, the CDR3 is TGTGCCAGCAGAAACTCCTACGAGCAGTACTTC. This encodes CASRNSYEQYF.

This chain uses TRBV27 with TRBJ2-7; D remains unclear. The CDR3 is 15 amino acids. Germline V gives CDR1 MNHEY, CDR2 SMNVEV (reference sequence). V was cut by 4 bases and J by 2 bases, with 15 bases left in between. Here the CDR3 DNA reads TGTGCCAGCAGTTCAACCCTCCGAAGTACCTACGAGCAGTACTTC. Translating it yields CASSSTLRSTYEQYF.

The rearrangement joins TRBV18 to TRBJ2-5; 8 nucleotides match TRBD1. Per the germline V gene, CDR1 is KGHSH and CDR2 is LQKENI. This CDR3 spans 14 amino acids. Trimming at V came to 3 bases and at J to 3 bases, leaving 3 bases not matched to a gene. The CDR3 reads CASSPQQGEETQYF. DNA of the CDR3: TGTGCCAGCTCACCGCAACAGGGGGAAGAGACCCAGTACTTC.

This clone was seen ten or more times. J is TRBJ1-5 and V is TRBV5-1, with no clear D. V was cut by 0 bases and J by 4 bases, with 8 bases left in between. In germline, CDR1 is SGHRS, CDR2 YFSETQ. The CDR3 covers 14 residues. The CDR3 region has the DNA TGCGCCAGCAGCTTGGCGGGCCAGAATCAGCCCCAGCATTTT. Translating gives CASSLAGQNQPQHF.

The chain joins TRBV30 to TRBJ1-5; D uncertain. Trimming stripped 4 bases from V and 9 bases from J, with 13 bases between. CDR1 and CDR2 from the germline V gene are GTSNPN and SVGIG (reference sequence). The CDR3 consists of 12 residues. The CDR3 region has the DNA TGTGCCTGGACCTCCCGGGGAGGGCCCCAGCATTTT. Protein: CAWTSRGGPQHF.